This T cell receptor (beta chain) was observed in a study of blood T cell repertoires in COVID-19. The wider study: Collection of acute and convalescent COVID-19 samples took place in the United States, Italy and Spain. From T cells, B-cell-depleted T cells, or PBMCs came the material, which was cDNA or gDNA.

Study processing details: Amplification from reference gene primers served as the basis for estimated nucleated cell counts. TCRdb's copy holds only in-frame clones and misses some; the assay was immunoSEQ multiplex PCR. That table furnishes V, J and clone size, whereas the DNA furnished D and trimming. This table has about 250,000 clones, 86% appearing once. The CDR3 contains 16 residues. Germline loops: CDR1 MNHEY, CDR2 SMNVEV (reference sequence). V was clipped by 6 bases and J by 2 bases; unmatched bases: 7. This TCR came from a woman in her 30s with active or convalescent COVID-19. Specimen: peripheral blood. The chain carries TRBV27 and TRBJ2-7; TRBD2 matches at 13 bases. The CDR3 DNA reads TGTGCCAGCAGCAAGGGACTAGCGGGGACTCCCTACGAGCAGTACTTC. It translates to CASSKGLAGTPYEQYF.